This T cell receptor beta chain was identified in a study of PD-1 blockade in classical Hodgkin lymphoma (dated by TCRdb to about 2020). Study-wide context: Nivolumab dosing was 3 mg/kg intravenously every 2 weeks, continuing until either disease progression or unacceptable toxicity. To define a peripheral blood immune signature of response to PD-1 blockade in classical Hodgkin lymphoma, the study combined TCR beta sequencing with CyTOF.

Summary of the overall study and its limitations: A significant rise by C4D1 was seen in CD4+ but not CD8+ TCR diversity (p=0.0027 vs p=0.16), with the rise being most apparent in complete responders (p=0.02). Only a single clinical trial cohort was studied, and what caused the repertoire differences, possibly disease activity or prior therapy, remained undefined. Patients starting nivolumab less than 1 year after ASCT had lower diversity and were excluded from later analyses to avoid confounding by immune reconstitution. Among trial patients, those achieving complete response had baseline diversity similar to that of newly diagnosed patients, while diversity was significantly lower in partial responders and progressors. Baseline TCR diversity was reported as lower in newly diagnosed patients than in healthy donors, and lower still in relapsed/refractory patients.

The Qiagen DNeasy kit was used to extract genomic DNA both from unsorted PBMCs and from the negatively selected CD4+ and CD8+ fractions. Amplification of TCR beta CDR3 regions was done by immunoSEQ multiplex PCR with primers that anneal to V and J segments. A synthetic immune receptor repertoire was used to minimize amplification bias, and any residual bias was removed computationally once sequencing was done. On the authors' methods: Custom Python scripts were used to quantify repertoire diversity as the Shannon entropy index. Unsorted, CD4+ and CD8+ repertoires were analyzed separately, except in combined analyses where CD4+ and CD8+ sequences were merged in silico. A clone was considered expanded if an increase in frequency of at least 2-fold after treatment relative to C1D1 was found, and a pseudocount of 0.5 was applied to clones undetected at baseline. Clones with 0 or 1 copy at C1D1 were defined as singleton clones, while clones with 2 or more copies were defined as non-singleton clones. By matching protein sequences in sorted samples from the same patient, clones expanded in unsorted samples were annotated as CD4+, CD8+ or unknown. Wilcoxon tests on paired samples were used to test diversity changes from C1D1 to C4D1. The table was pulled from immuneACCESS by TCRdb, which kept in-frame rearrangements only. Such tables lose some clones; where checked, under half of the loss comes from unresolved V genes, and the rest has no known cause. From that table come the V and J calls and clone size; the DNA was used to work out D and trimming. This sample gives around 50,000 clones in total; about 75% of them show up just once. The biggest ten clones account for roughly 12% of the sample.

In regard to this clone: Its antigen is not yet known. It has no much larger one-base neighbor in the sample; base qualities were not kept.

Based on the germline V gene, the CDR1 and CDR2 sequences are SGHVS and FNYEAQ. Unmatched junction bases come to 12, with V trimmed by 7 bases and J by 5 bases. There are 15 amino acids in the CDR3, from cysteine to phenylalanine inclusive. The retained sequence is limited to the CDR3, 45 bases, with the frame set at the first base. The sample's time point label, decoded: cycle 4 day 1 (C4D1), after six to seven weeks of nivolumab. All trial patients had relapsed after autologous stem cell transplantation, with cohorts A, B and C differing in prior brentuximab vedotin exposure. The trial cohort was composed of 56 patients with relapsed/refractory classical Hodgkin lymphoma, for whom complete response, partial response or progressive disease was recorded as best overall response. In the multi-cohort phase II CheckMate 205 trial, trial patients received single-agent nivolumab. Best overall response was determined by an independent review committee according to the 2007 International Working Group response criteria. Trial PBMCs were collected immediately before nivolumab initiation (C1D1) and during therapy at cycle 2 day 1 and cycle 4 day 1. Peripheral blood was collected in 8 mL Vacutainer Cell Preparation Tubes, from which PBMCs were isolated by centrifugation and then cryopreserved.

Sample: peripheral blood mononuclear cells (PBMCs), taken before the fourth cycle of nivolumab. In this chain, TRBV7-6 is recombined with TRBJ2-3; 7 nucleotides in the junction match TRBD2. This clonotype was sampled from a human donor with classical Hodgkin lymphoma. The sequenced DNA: TGTGCCAGCACCTCCCTGGGGGGGTTGGGAGATACGCAGTATTTT. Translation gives CASTSLGGLGDTQYF. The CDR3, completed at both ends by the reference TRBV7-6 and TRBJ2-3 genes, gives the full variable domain GAGVSQSPRYKVTKRGQDVALRCDPISGHVSLYWYRQALGQGPEFLTYFNYEAQQDKSGLPNDRFSAERPEGSISTLTIQRTEQRDSAMYRCASTSLGGLGDTQYFGPGTRLTVL.